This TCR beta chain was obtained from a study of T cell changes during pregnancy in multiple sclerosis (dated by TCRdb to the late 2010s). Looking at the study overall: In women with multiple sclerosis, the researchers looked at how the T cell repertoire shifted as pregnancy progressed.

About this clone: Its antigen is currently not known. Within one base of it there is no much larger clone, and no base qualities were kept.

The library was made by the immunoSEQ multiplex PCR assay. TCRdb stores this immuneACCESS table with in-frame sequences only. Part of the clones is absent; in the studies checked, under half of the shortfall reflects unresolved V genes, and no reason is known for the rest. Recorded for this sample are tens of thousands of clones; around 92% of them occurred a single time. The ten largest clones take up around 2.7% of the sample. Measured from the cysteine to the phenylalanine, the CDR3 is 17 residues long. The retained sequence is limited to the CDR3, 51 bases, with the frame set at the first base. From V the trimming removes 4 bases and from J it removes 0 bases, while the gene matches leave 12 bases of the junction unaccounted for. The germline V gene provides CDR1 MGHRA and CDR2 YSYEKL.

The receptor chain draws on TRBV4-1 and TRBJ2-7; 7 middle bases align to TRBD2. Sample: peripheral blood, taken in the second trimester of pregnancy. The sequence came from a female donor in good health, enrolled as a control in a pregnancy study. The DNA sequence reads TGCGCCAGCAGCCCGGACCCGGCGGGGGTAGTCTCCTACGAGCAGTACTTC. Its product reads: CASSPDPAGVVSYEQYF.